This passage covers 12 T cell receptor beta chains from one sample sequenced in a study of T cells in Graves' hyperthyroidism and ophthalmopathy. Regions amplified from RNA transcripts were the TCR beta CDR3 regions. The HTBI primer set was used in a first-round RT-PCR of the TCR CDR3. TCRdb re-called the multiplex PCR reads through MiXCR, storing one row per CDR3 protein. The repertoire includes some 700,000 distinct CDR3 sequences, approximately 15% of them detected once, and around 15% sits in the top ten. The sequenced material came from blood. The receptors stem from a man aged 45-65 years with Graves' hyperthyroidism.

The V call is TRBV5-1, the J call TRBJ2-4; 10 bases are a match to TRBD1. The CDR3 runs to 13 residues. Per the germline V gene, CDR1 is SGHRS and CDR2 is YFSETQ. J lost 5 bases, V lost 9 bases, and 5 bases had no gene match. The CDR3 DNA reads TGCGCCACTAGGACAGGGGGAGAAAACATTCAGTACTTC. It is translated as CATRTGGENIQYF. Variable domain in full (rest from reference TRBV5-1 and TRBJ2-4): KAGVTQTPRYLIKTRGQQVTLSCSPISGHRSVSWYQQTPGQGLQFLFEYFSETQRNKGNFPGRFSGRQFSNSRSEMNVSTLELGDSALYLCATRTGGENIQYFGAGTRLSVL.

Many counts were recorded for this clonotype. The chain employs TRBV12-3 or TRBV12-4 and TRBJ2-3; no definite D call. This CDR3 has 12 residues. Trimming pared 6 bases from V and 2 bases from J, leaving 6 bases between. DNA of the CDR3: TGTGCCAGCAGCCAGACCACAGATACGCAGTATTTT. It translates to CASSQTTDTQYF.

This clonotype was recorded at least ten times. The chain uses TRBV6-2 or TRBV6-3 and TRBJ2-7, with D perhaps matching TRBD2 (6 bases). The CDR3 spans 15 residues. The germline V gene has CDR1 MNHEY and CDR2 SVGEGT. Trimming cost V 7 bases and J 0 bases, with 16 bases left between them. This CDR3 reads CASKFSSRDSYEQYF. CDR3 DNA sequence: TGTGCCAGCAAATTTTCCTCGCGGGACTCCTACGAGCAGTACTTC.

This clonotype has a handful of counts. This rearrangement joins TRBV6-1 to TRBJ2-1; D is uncertain. V dropped 6 bases and J dropped 0 bases, with 12 bases sitting between them. Germline values: CDR1 MNHNS, CDR2 SASEGT. The CDR3 consists of 15 residues. CDR3 sequence reads: CASSIDGASYNEQFF. The CDR3 DNA reads as TGTGCCAGCAGCATCGACGGAGCCTCCTACAATGAGCAGTTCTTC.

In this sample, this clonotype turned up many times. V usage is TRBV12-3 or TRBV12-4 and J usage is TRBJ1-2; no definite D call. This CDR3 is 14 amino acids long. Trimming pared 3 bases from V and 8 bases from J, leaving 16 bases between. The CDR3 loop reads CASSFGSSGKGYTF. The CDR3 region has the DNA TGTGCCAGCAGTTTCGGGTCTTCTGGGAAAGGCTACACCTTC.

With regard to this clonotype: An end of the junction differs from the germline gene, which may be a read error. The CDR3 loop reads CASGFTGQGEETQYF. For the CDR3, the DNA is TGCGCCAGCGGCTTTACGGGACAGGGCGAGGAGACCCAGTACTTC. The V gene is TRBV5-1, the J gene TRBJ2-5, with TRBD1 matching 9 bases. This CDR3 contains 15 residues. CDR1 and CDR2 (germline): SGHRS, YFSETQ.

The table lists this clonotype with many counts. This rearrangement joins TRBV30 to TRBJ2-2, with 13 bases aligning to TRBD2. V gave up 3 bases and J gave up 3 bases; unmatched junction bases: 1. The CDR3 is 15 residues long. Per germline, CDR1 GTSNPN and CDR2 SVGIG (reference sequence). CDR3 DNA: TGTGCCTGGAGGGGACTAGCGGGGTACACCGGGGAGCTGTTTTTT. Protein product: CAWRGLAGYTGELFF.

This clonotype was found many times. The gene calls are TRBV20-1 and TRBJ2-1, with TRBD2 matching over 9 bases. Trimming at V came to 6 bases and at J to 1 base, leaving 7 bases not matched to a gene. The CDR3 loop spans 15 amino acids. CDR1 and CDR2 from the germline V gene are DFQATT and SNEGSKA (reference sequence). DNA of the CDR3: TGCAGTGCAGGGAGTAGCGGGAGTTCCTACAATGAGCAGTTCTTC. Protein product: CSAGSSGSSYNEQFF.

The table lists this clonotype with many counts. This chain connects TRBV28 to TRBJ2-7, with D tentatively TRBD2 (5 bases). Trimming cost V 0 bases and J 3 bases, with 9 bases left between them. Per germline, CDR1 MDHEN and CDR2 SYDVKM. The CDR3 length is 14 residues. CDR3 residues: CASSLWDSNYEQYF. The CDR3 bases are TGTGCCAGCAGTTTATGGGACTCAAACTACGAGCAGTACTTC.

The V gene is TRBV30, the J gene TRBJ2-1, with 12 bases aligning to TRBD2. CDR3 length equals 13 residues. Germline V lookup: CDR1 GTSNPN, CDR2 SVGIG (reference sequence). With 5 bases clipped from V and 7 bases from J, the junction kept 3 bases outside the gene matches. CDR3 bases: TGTGCCTGGGCAACTAGCGGGAGGAATGAGCAGTTCTTC. As protein: CAWATSGRNEQFF.

The gene calls are TRBV5-1 and TRBJ2-7; TRBD2 matches at 10 bases. V was clipped by 2 bases and J by 3 bases; unmatched bases: 8. Germline-derived CDR1 and CDR2 are SGHRS and YFSETQ. This CDR3 is 16 amino acids long. The CDR3 loop is CASSFVASGSVYEQYF. The CDR3 region has the DNA TGCGCCAGCAGCTTCGTGGCTAGCGGGAGTGTCTACGAGCAGTACTTC. Looking up the rest from reference TRBV5-1 and TRBJ2-7 gives the full variable domain: KAGVTQTPRYLIKTRGQQVTLSCSPISGHRSVSWYQQTPGQGLQFLFEYFSETQRNKGNFPGRFSGRQFSNSRSEMNVSTLELGDSALYLCASSFVASGSVYEQYFGPGTRLTVT.

Notes on this clonotype: A read error may be the cause here, since a much bigger clone is one base away. This chain connects TRBV12-3 or TRBV12-4 to TRBJ2-7; D is undetermined. The CDR3 sequence is 13 residues long. The CDR3 loop reads CASSLKPLYEQHF. Written as DNA, the CDR3 is TGTGCCAGCAGTTTAAAACCGCTCTACGAGCAGCACTTC.